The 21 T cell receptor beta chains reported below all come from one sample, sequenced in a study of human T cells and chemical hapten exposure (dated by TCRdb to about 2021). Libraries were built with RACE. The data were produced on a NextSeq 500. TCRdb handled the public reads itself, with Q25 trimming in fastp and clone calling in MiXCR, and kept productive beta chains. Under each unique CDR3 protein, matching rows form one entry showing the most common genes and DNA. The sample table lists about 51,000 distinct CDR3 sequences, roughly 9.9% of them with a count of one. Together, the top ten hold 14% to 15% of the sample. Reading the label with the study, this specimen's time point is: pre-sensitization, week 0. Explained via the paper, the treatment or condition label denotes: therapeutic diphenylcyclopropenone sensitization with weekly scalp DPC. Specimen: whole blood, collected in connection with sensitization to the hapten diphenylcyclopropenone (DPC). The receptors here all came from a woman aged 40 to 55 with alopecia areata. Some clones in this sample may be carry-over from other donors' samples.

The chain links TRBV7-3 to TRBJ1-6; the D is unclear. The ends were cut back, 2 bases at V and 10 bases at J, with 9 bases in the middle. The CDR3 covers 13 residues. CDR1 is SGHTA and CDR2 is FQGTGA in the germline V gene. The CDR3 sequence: CASSLRRRSPLHF. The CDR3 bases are TGTGCCAGCAGCTTACGTCGCCGCTCACCCCTCCACTTT.

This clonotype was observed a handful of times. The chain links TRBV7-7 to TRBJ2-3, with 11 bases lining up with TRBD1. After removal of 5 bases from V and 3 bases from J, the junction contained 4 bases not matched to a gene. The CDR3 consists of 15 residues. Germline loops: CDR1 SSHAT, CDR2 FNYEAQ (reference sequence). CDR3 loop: CASSPDRGPTDTQYF. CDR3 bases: TGTGCCAGCAGCCCGGACAGGGGGCCGACAGATACGCAGTATTTT. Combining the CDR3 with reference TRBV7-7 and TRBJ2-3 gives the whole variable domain GAGVSQSPRYKVTKRGQDVTLRCDPISSHATLYWYQQALGQGPEFLTYFNYEAQPDKSGLPSDRFSAERPEGSISTLTIQRTEQRDSAMYRCASSPDRGPTDTQYFGPGTRLTVL.

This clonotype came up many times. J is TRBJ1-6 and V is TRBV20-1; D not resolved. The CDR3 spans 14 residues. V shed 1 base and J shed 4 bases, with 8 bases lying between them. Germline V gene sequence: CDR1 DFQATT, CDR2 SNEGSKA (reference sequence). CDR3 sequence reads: CSARAPSYNSPLHF. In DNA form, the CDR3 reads TGCAGTGCTAGAGCACCGAGTTATAATTCACCCCTCCACTTT.

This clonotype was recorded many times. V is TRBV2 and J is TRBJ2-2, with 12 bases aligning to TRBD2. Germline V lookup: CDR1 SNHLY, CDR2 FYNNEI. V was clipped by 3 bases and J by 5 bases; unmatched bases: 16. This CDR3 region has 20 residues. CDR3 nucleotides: TGTGCCAGCAGTGACCGACTAGCGGGGGCCCAACAGCTAGGGACCGGGGAGCTGTTTTTT. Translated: CASSDRLAGAQQLGTGELFF.

This CDR3 is CASSPSLVGEAFF. In nucleotides, the CDR3 is TGTGCCAGCAGCCCGTCCTTAGTCGGGGAAGCTTTCTTT. The chain combines TRBV3-1 with TRBJ1-1; no reliable D call. This CDR3 spans 13 amino acids. Germline assignment: CDR1 LGHDT and CDR2 YNNKEL (reference sequence). Trimming took off 4 bases at V and 8 bases at J, with 14 bases between the two ends.

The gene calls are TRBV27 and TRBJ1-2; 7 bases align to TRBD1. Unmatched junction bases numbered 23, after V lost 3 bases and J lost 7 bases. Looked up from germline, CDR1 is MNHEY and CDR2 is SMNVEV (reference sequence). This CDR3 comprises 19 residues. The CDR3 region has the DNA TGTGCCAGCAGTTTCGGCGTGACGAGGTCAACTCAGCCAGGGGGTGGCTACACCTTC. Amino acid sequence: CASSFGVTRSTQPGGGYTF.

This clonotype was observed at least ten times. The CDR3 region is CASSPGTGEDTEAFF. CDR3 sequence (DNA): TGCGCCAGCAGTCCCGGGACAGGGGAGGACACTGAAGCTTTCTTT. This rearrangement joins TRBV5-1 to TRBJ1-1; 10 bases are a match to TRBD1. This CDR3 has 15 amino acids. CDR1 is SGHRS, CDR2 YFSETQ, per germline. V gave up 5 bases and J gave up 3 bases; unmatched junction bases: 7.

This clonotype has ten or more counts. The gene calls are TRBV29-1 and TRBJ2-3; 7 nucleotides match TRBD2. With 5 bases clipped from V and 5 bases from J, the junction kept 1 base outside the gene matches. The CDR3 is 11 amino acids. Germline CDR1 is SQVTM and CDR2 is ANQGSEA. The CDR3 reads CSVLAGDTQYF. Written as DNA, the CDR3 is TGCAGCGTTTTAGCGGGAGATACGCAGTATTTT.

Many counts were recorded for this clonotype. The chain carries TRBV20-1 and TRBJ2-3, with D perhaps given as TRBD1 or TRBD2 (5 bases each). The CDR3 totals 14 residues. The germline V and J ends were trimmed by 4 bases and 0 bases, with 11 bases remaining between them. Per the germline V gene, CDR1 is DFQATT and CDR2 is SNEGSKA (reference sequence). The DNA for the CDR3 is TGCAGTGCTACTGAGGGGATTAGCACAGATACGCAGTATTTT. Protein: CSATEGISTDTQYF.

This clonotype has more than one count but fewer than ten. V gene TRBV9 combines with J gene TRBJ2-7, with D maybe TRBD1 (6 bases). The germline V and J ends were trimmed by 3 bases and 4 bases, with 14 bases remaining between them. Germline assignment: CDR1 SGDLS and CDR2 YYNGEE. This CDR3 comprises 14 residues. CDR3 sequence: CASSARQVTYEQYF. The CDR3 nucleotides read TGTGCCAGCAGCGCCCGACAGGTCACGTACGAGCAGTACTTC.

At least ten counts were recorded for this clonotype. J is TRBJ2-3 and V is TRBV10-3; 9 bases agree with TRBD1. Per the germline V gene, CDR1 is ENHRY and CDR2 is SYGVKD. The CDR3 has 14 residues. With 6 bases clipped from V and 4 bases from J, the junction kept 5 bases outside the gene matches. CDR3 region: CAIRQTGGADTQYF. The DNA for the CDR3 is TGTGCCATCAGACAAACAGGGGGCGCAGATACGCAGTATTTT.

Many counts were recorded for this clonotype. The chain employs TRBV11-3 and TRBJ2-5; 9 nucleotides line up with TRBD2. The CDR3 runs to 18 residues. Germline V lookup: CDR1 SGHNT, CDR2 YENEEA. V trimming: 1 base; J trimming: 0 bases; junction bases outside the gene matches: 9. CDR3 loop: CASSLGVGGGANQETQYF. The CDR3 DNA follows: TGTGCCAGCAGCTTAGGTGTTGGCGGGGGGGCGAACCAAGAGACCCAGTACTTC.

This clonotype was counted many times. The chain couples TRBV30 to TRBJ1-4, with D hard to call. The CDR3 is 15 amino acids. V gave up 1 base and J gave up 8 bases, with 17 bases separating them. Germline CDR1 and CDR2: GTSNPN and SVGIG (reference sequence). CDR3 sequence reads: CAWSAYGFHGEKLFF. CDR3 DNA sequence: TGTGCCTGGAGTGCCTATGGCTTCCACGGGGAAAAACTGTTTTTT.

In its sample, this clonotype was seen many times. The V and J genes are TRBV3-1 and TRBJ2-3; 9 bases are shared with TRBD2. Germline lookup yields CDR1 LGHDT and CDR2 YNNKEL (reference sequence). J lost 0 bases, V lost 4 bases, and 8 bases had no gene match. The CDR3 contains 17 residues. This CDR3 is CASSPGTSRTSTDTQYF. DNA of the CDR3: TGTGCCAGCAGCCCCGGGACTAGCAGGACTAGCACAGATACGCAGTATTTT.

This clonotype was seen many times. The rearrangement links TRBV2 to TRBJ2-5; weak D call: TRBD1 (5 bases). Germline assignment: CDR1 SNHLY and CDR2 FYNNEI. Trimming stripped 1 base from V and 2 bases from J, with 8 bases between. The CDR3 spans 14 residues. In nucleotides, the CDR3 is TGTGCCAGCAGTGAAGGTTACAGGCAAGAGACCCAGTACTTC. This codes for CASSEGYRQETQYF.

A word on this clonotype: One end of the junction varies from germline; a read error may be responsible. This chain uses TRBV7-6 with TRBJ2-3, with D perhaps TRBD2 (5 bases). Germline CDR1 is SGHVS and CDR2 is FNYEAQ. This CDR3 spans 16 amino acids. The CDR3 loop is CASNLFGGGPRDTQYF. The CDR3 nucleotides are TGTGCCAGCAACTTATTTGGCGGCGGGCCCAGGGATACGCAGTATTTT.

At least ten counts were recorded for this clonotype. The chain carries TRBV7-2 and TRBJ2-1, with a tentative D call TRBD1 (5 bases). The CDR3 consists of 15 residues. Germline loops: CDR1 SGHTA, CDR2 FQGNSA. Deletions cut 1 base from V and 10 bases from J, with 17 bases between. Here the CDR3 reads CASSLVRTPVGEQFF. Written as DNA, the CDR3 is TGTGCCAGCAGCTTAGTACGGACACCCGTCGGGGAGCAGTTCTTC.

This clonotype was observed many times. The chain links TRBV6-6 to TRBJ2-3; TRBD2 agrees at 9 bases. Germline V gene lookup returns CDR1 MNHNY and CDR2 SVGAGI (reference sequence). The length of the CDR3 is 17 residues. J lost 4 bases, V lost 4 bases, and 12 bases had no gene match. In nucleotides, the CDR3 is TGTGCCAGCAGTTCCATCCTAGCGGGGATCTCGGCAGATACGCAGTATTTT. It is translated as CASSSILAGISADTQYF.

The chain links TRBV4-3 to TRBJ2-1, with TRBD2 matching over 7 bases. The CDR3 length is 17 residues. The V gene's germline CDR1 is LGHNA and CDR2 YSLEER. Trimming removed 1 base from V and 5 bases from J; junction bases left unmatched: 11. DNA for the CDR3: TGCGCCAGCAGCCAAGTGTCGGGGGGTCATCCACACAATGAGCAGTTCTTC. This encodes CASSQVSGGHPHNEQFF.

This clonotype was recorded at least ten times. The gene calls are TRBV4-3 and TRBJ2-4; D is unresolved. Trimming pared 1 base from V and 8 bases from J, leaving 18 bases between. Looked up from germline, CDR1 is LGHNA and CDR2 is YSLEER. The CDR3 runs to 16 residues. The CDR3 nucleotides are TGCGCCAGCAGCCAAGCGCCCGCAGGAAGGGTGGACATTCAGTACTTC. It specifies CASSQAPAGRVDIQYF.

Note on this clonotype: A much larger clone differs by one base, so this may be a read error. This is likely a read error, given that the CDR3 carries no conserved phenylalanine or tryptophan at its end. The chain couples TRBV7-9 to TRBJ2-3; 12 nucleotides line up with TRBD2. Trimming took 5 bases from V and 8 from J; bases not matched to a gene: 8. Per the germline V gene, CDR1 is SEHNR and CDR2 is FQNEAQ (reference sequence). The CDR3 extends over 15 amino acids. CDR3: CASSPRLAGEGTQYL. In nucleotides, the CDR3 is TGTGCCAGCAGCCCGCGACTAGCGGGGGAGGGTACGCAGTATTTA.